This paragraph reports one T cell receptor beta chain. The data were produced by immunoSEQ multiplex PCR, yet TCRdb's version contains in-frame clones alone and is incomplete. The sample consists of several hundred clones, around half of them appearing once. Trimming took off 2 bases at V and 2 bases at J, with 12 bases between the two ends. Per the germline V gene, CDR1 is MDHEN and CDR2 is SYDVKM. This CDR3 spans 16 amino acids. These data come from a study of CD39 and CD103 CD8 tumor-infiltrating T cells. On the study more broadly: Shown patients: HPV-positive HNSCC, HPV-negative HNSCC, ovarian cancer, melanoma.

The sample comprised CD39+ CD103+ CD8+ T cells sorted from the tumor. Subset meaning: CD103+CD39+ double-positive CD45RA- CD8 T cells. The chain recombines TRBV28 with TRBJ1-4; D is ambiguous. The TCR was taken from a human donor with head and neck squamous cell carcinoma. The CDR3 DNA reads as TGTGCCAGCAGTTTACGGGCATTCGCCACTAATGAAAAACTGTTTTTT. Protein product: CASSLRAFATNEKLFF.